Reported below is one T cell receptor (beta chain). Its antigen is unknown. Unique molecular identifiers tagged individual cDNA molecules. TCRdb reprocessed the 5' RACE reads via MiXCR and lists one record per CDR3 protein. The sample carries 25,000 to 30,000 distinct CDR3 sequences, approximately 4.6% recorded once. This entry comes from a study of early T cells in non-severe SARS-CoV-2 infection. Study overall: Unsorted whole-blood RNA was sequenced in bulk, leaving chains unpaired.

General study points: Using VDJdb, the matching emphasized anti-spike CD8 responses while missing private and CD4 specificities.

The V and J ends lost 2 bases and 1 base respectively, with 10 bases between them. Germline V gene lookup returns CDR1 MNHEY and CDR2 SMNVEV (reference sequence). This CDR3 spans 15 amino acids. This chain uses TRBV27 with TRBJ2-3; D gene ambiguous. The receptor's source is an adult who was a healthcare worker with PCR-confirmed SARS-CoV-2 infection or an uninfected control (not recorded which). Source material: whole blood. Here the CDR3 DNA reads TGTGCCAGCAGTTTAAATTTGGGCGGCACAGATACGCAGTATTTT. It is translated as CASSLNLGGTDTQYF.